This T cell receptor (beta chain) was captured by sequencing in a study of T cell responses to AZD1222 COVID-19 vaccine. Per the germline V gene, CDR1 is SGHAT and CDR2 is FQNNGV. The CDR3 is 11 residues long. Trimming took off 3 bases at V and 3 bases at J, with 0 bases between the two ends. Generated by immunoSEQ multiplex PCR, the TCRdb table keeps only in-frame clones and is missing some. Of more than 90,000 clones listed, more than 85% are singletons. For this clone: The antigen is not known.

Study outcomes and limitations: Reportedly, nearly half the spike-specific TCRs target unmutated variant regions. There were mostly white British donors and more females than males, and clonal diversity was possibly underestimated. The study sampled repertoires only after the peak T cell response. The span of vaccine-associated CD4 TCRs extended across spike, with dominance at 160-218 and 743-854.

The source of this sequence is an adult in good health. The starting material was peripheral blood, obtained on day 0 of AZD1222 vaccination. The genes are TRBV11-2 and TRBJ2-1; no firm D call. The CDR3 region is CASSFYNEQFF. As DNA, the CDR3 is TGTGCCAGCAGCTTCTACAATGAGCAGTTCTTC.